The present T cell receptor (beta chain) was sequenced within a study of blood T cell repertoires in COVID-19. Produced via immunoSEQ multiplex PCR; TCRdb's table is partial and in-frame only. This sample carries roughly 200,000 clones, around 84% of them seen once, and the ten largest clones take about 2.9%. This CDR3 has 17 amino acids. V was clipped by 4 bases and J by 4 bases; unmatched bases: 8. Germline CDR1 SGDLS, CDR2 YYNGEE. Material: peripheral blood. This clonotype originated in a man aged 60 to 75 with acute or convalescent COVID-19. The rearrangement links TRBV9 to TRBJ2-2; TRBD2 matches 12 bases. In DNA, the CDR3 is TGTGCCAGCAGCCCATCACTAGCGGGGGGCGGCACCGGGGAGCTGTTTTTT. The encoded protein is CASSPSLAGGGTGELFF. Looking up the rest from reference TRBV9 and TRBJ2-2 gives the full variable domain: DSGVTQTPKHLITATGQRVTLRCSPRSGDLSVYWYQQSLDQGLQFLIQYYNGEERAKGNILERFSAQQFPDLHSELNLSSLELGDSALYFCASSPSLAGGGTGELFFGEGSRLTVL.